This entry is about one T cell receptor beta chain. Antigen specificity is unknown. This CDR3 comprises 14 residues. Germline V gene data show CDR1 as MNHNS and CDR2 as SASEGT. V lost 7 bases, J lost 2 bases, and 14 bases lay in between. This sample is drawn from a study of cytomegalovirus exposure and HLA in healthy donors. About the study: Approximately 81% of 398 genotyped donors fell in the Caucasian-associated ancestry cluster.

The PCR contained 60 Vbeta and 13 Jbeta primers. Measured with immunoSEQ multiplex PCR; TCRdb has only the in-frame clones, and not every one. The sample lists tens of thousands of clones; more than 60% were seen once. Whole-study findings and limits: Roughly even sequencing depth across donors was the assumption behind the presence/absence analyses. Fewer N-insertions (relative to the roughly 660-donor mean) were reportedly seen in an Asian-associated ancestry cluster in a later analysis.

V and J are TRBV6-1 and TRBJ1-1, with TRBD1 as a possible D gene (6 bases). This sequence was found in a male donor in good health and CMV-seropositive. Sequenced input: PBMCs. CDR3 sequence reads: CASNRDTSNTEAFF. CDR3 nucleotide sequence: TGTGCCAGCAACCGGGACACGTCAAACACTGAAGCTTTCTTT.